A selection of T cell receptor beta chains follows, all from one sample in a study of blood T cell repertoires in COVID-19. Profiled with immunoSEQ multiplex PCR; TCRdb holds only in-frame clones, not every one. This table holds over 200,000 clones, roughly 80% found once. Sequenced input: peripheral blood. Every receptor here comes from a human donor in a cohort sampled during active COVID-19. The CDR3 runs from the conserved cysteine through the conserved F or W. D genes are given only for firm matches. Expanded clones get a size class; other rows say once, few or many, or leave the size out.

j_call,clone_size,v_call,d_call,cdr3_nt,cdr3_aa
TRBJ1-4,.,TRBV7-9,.,TGTGCCAGCAGGCCGACGGGTAATGAAAAACTGTTTTTT,CASRPTGNEKLFF
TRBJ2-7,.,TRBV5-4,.,TGTGCCAGCAGTTTCAGTACCTACGAGCAGTACTTC,CASSFSTYEQYF
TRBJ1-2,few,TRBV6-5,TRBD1,TGTGCCAGCAGGGGGGACAGAAACTATGGCTACACCTTC,CASRGDRNYGYTF
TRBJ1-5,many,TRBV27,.,TGTGCCAGCAGTTATGACAGTAGCAATCAGCCCCAGCATTTT,CASSYDSSNQPQHF
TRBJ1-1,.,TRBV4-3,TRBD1,TGCGCCAGCAGCCAAGAAGTGGGTAGGGGACAGGTGACCACGGGCACTGAAGCTTTCTTT,CASSQEVGRGQVTTGTEAFF
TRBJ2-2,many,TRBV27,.,TGTGCCAGCAGTTTATATCCGGGAAGCACCGGGGAGCTGTTTTTT,CASSLYPGSTGELFF
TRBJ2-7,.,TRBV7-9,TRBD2,TGTGCCAGCAGCTTACTAGCGGGAGGGCGCCCCTACGAGCAGTACTTC,CASSLLAGGRPYEQYF
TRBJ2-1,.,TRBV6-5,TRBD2,TGTGCCAGCAGTTCCGCCGGGACTAGCGGTTACAATGAGCAGTTCTTC,CASSSAGTSGYNEQFF
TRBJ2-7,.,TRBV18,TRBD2,TGTGCCAGCTCCCCTATAGCGGGGCGCGAGCAGTACTTC,CASSPIAGREQYF
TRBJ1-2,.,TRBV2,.,TGTGCCAGCAGTCTTCAGGGGAGAGGCTACACCTTC,CASSLQGRGYTF
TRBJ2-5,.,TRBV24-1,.,TGTGCCACTTCAGAAGGGGGGGTAGGAGAGACCCAGTACTTC,CATSEGGVGETQYF
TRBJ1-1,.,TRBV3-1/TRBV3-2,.,TGTGCCAGCAGCCAACGTTCCGAGGGGGTGTTGACTGAAGCTTTCTTT,CASSQRSEGVLTEAFF
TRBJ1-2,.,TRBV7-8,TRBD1,TGTGCCAGCAGCTTAGTTGCCAGGGGGCACTATGGCTACACCTTC,CASSLVARGHYGYTF
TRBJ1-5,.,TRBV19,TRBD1,TGTGCCACCCGACGAACTGAAGACAGGGTCAATCAGCCCCAGCATTTT,CATRRTEDRVNQPQHF
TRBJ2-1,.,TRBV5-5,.,TGTGCCAGCAGCTTGAAGCGCTATGGGAATGAGCAGTTCTTC,CASSLKRYGNEQFF
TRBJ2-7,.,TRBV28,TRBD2,TGTGCCAGCAGGGGACTAGCGGGAGACGTAAGGTACGAGCAGTACTTC,CASRGLAGDVRYEQYF
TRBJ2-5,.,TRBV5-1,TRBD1,TGCGCCAGCAGCAACACGGGACAGGGTAGGGAGACCCAGTACTTC,CASSNTGQGRETQYF
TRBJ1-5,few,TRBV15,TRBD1,TGTGCCACCAGCAGAGATGCGGGACAGGGCAGCAATCAGCCCCAGCATTTT,CATSRDAGQGSNQPQHF
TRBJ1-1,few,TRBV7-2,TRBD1,TGTGCCAGCAGCTTGAGGGCCGGACAGGGAGTAAAAGCTTTCTTT,CASSLRAGQGVKAFF
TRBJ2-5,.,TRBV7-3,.,TGTGCCAGCAGCTTGGCCGGGTCAAGAGAGACCCAGTACTTC,CASSLAGSRETQYF
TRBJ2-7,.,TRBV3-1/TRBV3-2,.,TGTGCCAGCAGCCAAGATGTCAGGGGCGAGCAGTACTTC,CASSQDVRGEQYF
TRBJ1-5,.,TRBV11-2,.,TGTGCCAGCAGCTTAACGGTGAAACGGCCCCAGCATTTT,CASSLTVKRPQHF
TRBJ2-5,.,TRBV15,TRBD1,TGTGCCACCGACAGGGGTAGTGAAGAGACCCAGTACTTC,CATDRGSEETQYF
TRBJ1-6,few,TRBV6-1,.,TGTGCCAGCAGTGGTGATCCGGGTCTTTATAATTCACCCCTCCACTTT,CASSGDPGLYNSPLHF
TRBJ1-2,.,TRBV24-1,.,TGTGCCACCAGTGATTTCCCTCTGACAGCTCTCACCTTC,CATSDFPLTALTF
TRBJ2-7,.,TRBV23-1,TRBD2,TGCGCCAGCAGTCAATCCCGTTACCCAGCGGGAGGGCCTTTCAGCTCCTACGAGCAGTACTTC,CASSQSRYPAGGPFSSYEQYF
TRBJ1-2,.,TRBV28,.,TGTGCCAGCAGCCCCGGACTGCCGCGGGGCTACACCTTC,CASSPGLPRGYTF
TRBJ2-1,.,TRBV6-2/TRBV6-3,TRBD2,TGTGCCAGCAGTCGACCGACTAGCGGGAGAGTCAATGAGCAGTTCTTC,CASSRPTSGRVNEQFF
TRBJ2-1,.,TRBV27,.,TGTGCCAGCAGTTTATCGTTTTCGGGTGAGCAGTTCTTC,CASSLSFSGEQFF
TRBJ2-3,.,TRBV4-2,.,TGTGCCAGCAGCCAGCCGTCGGGAGAGCCAGATACGCAGTATTTT,CASSQPSGEPDTQYF
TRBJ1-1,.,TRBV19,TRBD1,TGTGCCAGTAGTACCACCCTGACAGGGTACACTGAAGCTTTCTTT,CASSTTLTGYTEAFF
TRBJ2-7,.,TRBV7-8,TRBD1,TGTGCCAGCAGCATAGACAGGGAAAGCTCCTACGAGCAGTACTTC,CASSIDRESSYEQYF
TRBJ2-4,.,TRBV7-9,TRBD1,TGTGCCAGCAGCCTGACAGGGGAGGCCAAAAACATTCAGTACTTC,CASSLTGEAKNIQYF
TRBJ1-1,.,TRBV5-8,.,TGTGCCAGCAGCTCCAGGGGTTTAGGTGAAGCTTTCTTT,CASSSRGLGEAFF
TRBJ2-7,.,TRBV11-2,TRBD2,TGTGCCAGCAGCCGAGCGGGGACTAGCTCCTACGAGCAGTACTTC,CASSRAGTSSYEQYF
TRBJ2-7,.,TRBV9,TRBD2,TGTGCCTTCGGGGCTAGCGGGAGGGCCTGCGAGCAGTACTTC,CAFGASGRACEQYF
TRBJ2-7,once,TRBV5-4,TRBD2,TGTGCCAGCAGCGAGGGACTAGCGGGAGGGCCGAGCGAGCAGTACTTC,CASSEGLAGGPSEQYF
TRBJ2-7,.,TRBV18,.,TGTGCCAGCTCACCTAAGACAGGAGCCTACTACGAGCAGTACTTC,CASSPKTGAYYEQYF
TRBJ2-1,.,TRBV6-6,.,TGTGCCAGCAGTTACGGCGGTTCCTACAATGAGCAGTTCTTC,CASSYGGSYNEQFF
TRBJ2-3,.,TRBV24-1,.,TGTGCCACCAGTGATACACCGGGACTCACAGATACGCAGTATTTT,CATSDTPGLTDTQYF
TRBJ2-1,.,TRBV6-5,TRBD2,TGTGCCAGCAGAGCTAGCGGGAGCTCCTACAATGAGCAGTTCTTC,CASRASGSSYNEQFF
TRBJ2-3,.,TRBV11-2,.,TGTGCCAGCAGCTTAAGACTAGGCACAGATACGCAGTATTTT,CASSLRLGTDTQYF
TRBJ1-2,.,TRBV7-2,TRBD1,TGTGCCAGCAGCCCACAGGGGGCGTCGAACTATGGCTACACCTTC,CASSPQGASNYGYTF
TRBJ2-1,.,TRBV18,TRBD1,TGTGCCAGCTCACCTGGGGGACAGGGTTCCTACAATGAGCAGTTCTTC,CASSPGGQGSYNEQFF
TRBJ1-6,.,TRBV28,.,TGTGCCAGCAGTTTACAGGTCCCTAATTCACCCCTCCACTTT,CASSLQVPNSPLHF